These 18 T cell receptor beta chains were all obtained from the same sample, sequenced in a study of breast tumors, draining lymph nodes, adjacent tissues. Breast cancer patients provided tissue from their axillary draining lymph nodes. TCRdb redid the calling of the multiplex PCR reads with MiXCR, one entry per CDR3 protein. Counted here are about 180,000 distinct CDR3 sequences, 30% to 35% occurring once; the ten biggest clones make up approximately 4.2%. The sequenced material came from axillary lymph node tissue. The source is a female donor with breast cancer. Some clones in this sample may be carry-over from other donors' samples.

This clonotype was seen ten or more times. V is TRBV7-8 and J is TRBJ2-5; TRBD2 agrees at 14 bases. This CDR3 has 15 amino acids. V gave up 5 bases and J gave up 4 bases; unmatched junction bases: 3. Germline CDR1 reads SGHVS; CDR2 reads FQNEAQ. CDR3 region: CASSQTSGRAETQYF. CDR3 nucleotide sequence: TGTGCCAGCAGCCAGACTAGCGGGAGGGCAGAGACCCAGTACTTC. The entire variable domain, with the rest obtained from reference TRBV7-8 and TRBJ2-5, is as follows: GAGVSQSPRYKVAKRGQDVALRCDPISGHVSLFWYQQALGQGPEFLTYFQNEAQLDKSGLPSDRFFAERPEGSVSTLKIQRTQQEDSAVYLCASSQTSGRAETQYFGPGTRLLVL.

This clonotype was recorded only once. A much larger clone lies a single base off, so this may be a read error. The CDR3 region is CAGRGGLASDNEQFF. CDR3 coding DNA: TGTGCCGGCAGGGGAGGACTAGCGAGCGACAATGAGCAGTTCTTC. The V call is TRBV2, the J call TRBJ2-1; TRBD2 aligns across 9 bases. CDR1 and CDR2 (germline): SNHLY, FYNNEI. The CDR3 extends over 15 amino acids.

This clonotype was picked up one time. A much larger clone differs from this one at a single base, so this may be a read error. J is TRBJ2-2 and V is TRBV6-6; D not certain. CDR1 is MNHNY, CDR2 SVGAGI, per germline (reference sequence). Trimming shortened V by 2 bases and J by 7 bases, and 8 bases separated the two germline ends. The CDR3 loop spans 13 amino acids. This chain's CDR3 is CASSYTRGGELFF. The CDR3 DNA follows: TGTGCCAGCAGTTACACGAGAGGCGGGGAGCTGTTTTTT.

Concerning this clonotype: A read error is possible here, since a much larger clone lies one base away. The CDR3 region is CASSPVLTLGGYAF. As DNA, the CDR3 is TGTGCCAGCAGCCCCGTGTTAACACTGGGCGGCTACGCCTTC. The rearrangement links TRBV11-2 to TRBJ1-2; D gene unclear. The CDR3 has 14 amino acids. The germline V gene has CDR1 SGHAT and CDR2 FQNNGV.

This clonotype showed up many times. The chain carries TRBV9 and TRBJ1-4; D is unclear. Germline V gives CDR1 SGDLS, CDR2 YYNGEE. This CDR3 contains 15 residues. V gave up 0 bases and J gave up 8 bases, with 14 bases separating them. CDR3 in DNA: TGTGCCAGCAGCGTAGGAATTGGGAGCCGCGAAAAACTGTTTTTT. Translating gives CASSVGIGSREKLFF.

The chain employs TRBV14 and TRBJ1-1, with 7 bases matching TRBD1. The CDR3 is 15 residues long. V was clipped by 0 bases and J by 5 bases; unmatched bases: 6. Germline CDR1 SGHDN, CDR2 FVKESK. This chain's CDR3 is CASSQERDSVTEAFF. The DNA of the CDR3 is TGTGCCAGCAGCCAAGAGAGGGACAGCGTGACTGAAGCTTTCTTT.

This clonotype was counted many times. The V gene is TRBV12-3 or TRBV12-4, the J gene TRBJ1-2; D is undetermined. CDR3 size: 16 residues. The ends were cut back, 1 base at V and 4 bases at J, with 16 bases in the middle. The CDR3 coding sequence is TGTGCCAGCAGTTTAGATCGTAGGTCGTCGGGCTATGGCTACACCTTC. As protein: CASSLDRRSSGYGYTF.

This clonotype was recorded a few times. The junction departs from germline at one end; a sequencing error may be responsible. The gene calls are TRBV6-5 and TRBJ1-5; perhaps TRBD1 as D (5 bases). The CDR3 is 14 residues long. From germline, CDR1 is MNHEY and CDR2 SVGAGI. The CDR3 DNA reads TGTGCCAGCAGTCACTCGGGGGGTAATCAGCCCCAGCATTTT. It encodes CASSHSGGNQPQHF.

This chain connects TRBV3-1 to TRBJ2-4; tentative D call: TRBD1 (6 bases). In germline, CDR1 is LGHDT, CDR2 YNNKEL (reference sequence). The CDR3 runs to 15 residues. The V end lost 4 bases, the J end lost 0 bases, and 10 bases lay between the germline ends. CDR3 in amino acids: CASSLGTIAKNIQYF. The CDR3 DNA reads as TGTGCCAGCAGCCTCGGGACAATAGCCAAAAACATTCAGTACTTC.

This clonotype has just a few counts. The rearrangement uses TRBV6-1 and TRBJ2-3; tentatively, D is TRBD1 (7 bases). Deletions cut 6 bases from V and 0 bases from J, with 13 bases between. The germline CDR1 and CDR2 sequences are MNHNS and SASEGT. The CDR3 length is 15 residues. DNA for the CDR3: TGTGCCAGCAGCCCGACAGGGACTAGCACAGATACGCAGTATTTT. This translates into CASSPTGTSTDTQYF.

This clonotype was picked up many times. This chain links TRBV5-6 with TRBJ1-3, with D perhaps matching TRBD1 (5 bases). The CDR3 loop spans 17 amino acids. Per germline, CDR1 SGHDT and CDR2 YYEEEE. V was pared by 3 bases and J by 2 bases, with 18 bases between. CDR3: CASSYDRWGVAGNTIYF. In DNA, the CDR3 is TGTGCCAGCAGCTACGATCGATGGGGGGTGGCTGGAAACACCATATATTTT.

The rearrangement joins TRBV11-3 to TRBJ2-3; TRBD1 matches at 8 bases. V shed 5 bases, J shed 2 bases, and the junction held 12 bases outside the gene matches. CDR1 is SGHNT, CDR2 YENEEA, per germline. CDR3 length: 17 residues. For the CDR3, the DNA is TGTGCCAGCAGCCTAGGACAGGGAAACGGTTTCACAGATACGCAGTATTTT. Encoded protein: CASSLGQGNGFTDTQYF.

The sample holds many counts of this clonotype. V and J are TRBV11-2 and TRBJ1-4; no firm D call. V was clipped by 5 bases and J by 8 bases, with 12 bases between them. CDR3 size: 13 residues. The germline CDR1 and CDR2 sequences are SGHAT and FQNNGV. The CDR3 DNA follows: TGTGCCAGCAGCATCTCTACACGGGAAAAACTGTTTTTT. Protein: CASSISTREKLFF.

A note on this clonotype: A junction end diverges from the germline sequence, so it may reflect a read error. The V gene is TRBV15, the J gene TRBJ2-2; either TRBD1 or TRBD2 may supply D (5 bases each). The germline CDR1 and CDR2 sequences are LNHNV and YYDKDF (reference sequence). This CDR3 contains 14 residues. CDR3 DNA sequence: TGTGCCACCAGCAGAGATCGACTGACTGGGGGGCTGTTTTTT. It is translated as CATSRDRLTGGLFF.

This clonotype was detected ten times or more. The junction differs from germline at one of its ends, possibly a read error. The chain combines TRBV7-7 with TRBJ2-7; D is ambiguous. The CDR3 loop spans 13 amino acids. Per germline, CDR1 SSHAT and CDR2 FNYEAQ (reference sequence). CDR3 nucleotide sequence: TGTGCTAGCAGCTTAGGAGTCACCTACGAGCAGTACTTC. It encodes CASSLGVTYEQYF.

Ten or more counts support this clonotype. V is TRBV4-1 and J is TRBJ2-7; a weak D match, TRBD2 (6 bases). The germline V gene has CDR1 MGHRA and CDR2 YSYEKL. The ends were cut back, 0 bases at V and 2 bases at J, with 11 bases in the middle. This CDR3 spans 15 amino acids. The chain's CDR3 is CASSQEPSETYEQYF. Written as DNA, the CDR3 is TGCGCCAGCAGCCAAGAACCTAGCGAGACCTACGAGCAGTACTTC.

In this sample, this clonotype turned up many times. V is TRBV20-1 and J is TRBJ2-1; the D is unclear. The CDR3 contains 14 residues. The germline CDR1 and CDR2 sequences are DFQATT and SNEGSKA (reference sequence). The V gene lost 0 bases and the J gene lost 7 bases, with 13 bases spanning the gap. CDR3 DNA sequence: TGCAGTGCTAGAGAGCCAAGAAGGGTGAATGAGCAGTTCTTC. It specifies CSAREPRRVNEQFF.

This clonotype was observed many times. The chain recombines TRBV10-3 with TRBJ2-7; D may match TRBD1 or TRBD2 (5 bases each). The CDR3 covers 15 residues. Trimming shortened V by 1 base and J by 6 bases, and 16 bases separated the two germline ends. Germline lookup yields CDR1 ENHRY and CDR2 SYGVKD. This chain's CDR3 is CAISEFRDGPLEQYF. CDR3 DNA sequence: TGTGCCATCAGTGAGTTCCGGGACGGCCCACTCGAGCAGTACTTC.